The present T cell receptor (beta chain) was sequenced within a study of blood T cell repertoires in COVID-19. Study as a whole: Acute-phase and convalescent COVID-19 samples originated in the United States, Italy and Spain.

Original processing notes: Amplification with reference gene primers provided the estimates of nucleated cell counts. Sequencing used immunoSEQ multiplex PCR; TCRdb keeps in-frame clones, though not all of them. V, J and clone size were drawn from that table, and D and trimming were deduced from the DNA. The sample lists around 160,000 clones, 65% to 85% occurring once. V lost 5 bases, J lost 0 bases, and 10 bases lay in between. Germline V gene lookup returns CDR1 SGHVS and CDR2 FNYEAQ. The CDR3 contains 15 residues. Sequenced material: peripheral blood. This chain links TRBV7-6 with TRBJ1-4; possibly TRBD1 for D (5 bases). This TCR derives from a woman of 80 years or more with acute or convalescent COVID-19. The CDR3 loop is CASSVQGATNEKLFF. Here the CDR3 DNA reads TGTGCCAGCAGCGTTCAGGGTGCAACTAATGAAAAACTGTTTTTT.